One and the same sample provided the 6 T cell receptor beta chains below, sequenced in a study of T cell responses to AZD1222 COVID-19 vaccine. Some clones are missing from TCRdb's copy, which holds only in-frame ones; the method was immunoSEQ multiplex PCR. The sample holds 100,000 or so clones, approximately 90% seen once. Material: peripheral blood, obtained on day 0 of AZD1222 vaccination. The origin of the receptors is an adult in good health.

This clone was observed a single time. The chain carries TRBV18 and TRBJ1-4, with D perhaps matching TRBD1 (5 bases). Trimming took off 6 bases at V and 8 bases at J, with 16 bases between the two ends. The germline CDR1 and CDR2 sequences are KGHSH and LQKENI. The CDR3 spans 14 residues. The CDR3 loop reads CASSSGTLREKLFF. The CDR3 DNA sequence: TGTGCCAGCTCCTCCGGGACCTTGAGGGAAAAACTGTTTTTT. Together with reference TRBV18 and TRBJ1-4, the CDR3 gives the full variable domain: NAGVMQNPRHLVRRRGQEARLRCSPMKGHSHVYWYRQLPEEGLKFMVYLQKENIIDESGMPKERFSAEFPKEGPSILRIQQVVRGDSAAYFCASSSGTLREKLFFGSGTQLSVL.

There are a few counts of this clone. The chain links TRBV7-9 to TRBJ2-5, with unresolved D. Germline-derived CDR1 and CDR2 are SEHNR and FQNEAQ (reference sequence). The V end was cut by 0 bases, the J end by 8 bases, with 10 bases between. The CDR3 runs 13 residues. The CDR3 nucleotides are TGTGCCAGCAGCTTAGCTCCCGGCAATACCCAGTACTTC. Amino acids: CASSLAPGNTQYF.

The V call is TRBV25-1, the J call TRBJ2-7; D possibly corresponds to TRBD1 (6 bases). Per germline, CDR1 MGHDK and CDR2 SYGVNS. Trimming took 1 base from V and 4 from J, leaving 11 bases between them. The CDR3 spans 14 residues. The DNA of the CDR3 is TGTGCCAGCAGTGAATTTGGCAGGGGTTACGAGCAGTACTTC. It encodes CASSEFGRGYEQYF.

The rearrangement links TRBV4-1 to TRBJ1-2, with 8 bases that match TRBD1. Per germline, CDR1 MGHRA and CDR2 YSYEKL. The V gene end was trimmed by 7 bases and the J gene end by 1 base; junction bases not matched to a gene: 5. The CDR3 length is 14 residues. Written as DNA, the CDR3 is TGCGCCAGCACTCAGGGGGCTTTTAACTATGGCTACACCTTC. It codes for CASTQGAFNYGYTF.

The V gene is TRBV28, the J gene TRBJ2-7; D is possibly TRBD1 (6 bases). V was clipped by 5 bases and J by 3 bases, with 17 bases between them. Germline lookup yields CDR1 MDHEN and CDR2 SYDVKM. The CDR3 consists of 15 residues. The CDR3 region has the DNA TGTGCCAGCAGTAGTACAGGGCGGGCGGGCTACGAGCAGTACTTC. It is translated as CASSSTGRAGYEQYF. The full variable domain, in which reference TRBV28 and TRBJ2-7 provide the parts outside the CDR3, is DVKVTQSSRYLVKRTGEKVFLECVQDMDHENMFWYRQDPGLGLRLIYFSYDVKMKEKGDIPEGYSVSREKKERFSLILESASTNQTSMYLCASSSTGRAGYEQYFGPGTRLTVT.

The chain uses TRBV4-1 and TRBJ1-5, with a possible D match to TRBD1 (5 bases). V lost 0 bases and J lost 11, with 17 bases in between. Germline loops: CDR1 MGHRA, CDR2 YSYEKL. The CDR3 length is 15 residues. The CDR3 is CASSQDRVAAGAQHF. CDR3 in DNA: TGCGCCAGCAGCCAAGATCGCGTCGCCGCGGGGGCCCAGCATTTT.